This T cell receptor beta chain originates from a study of monozygotic twins with inflammatory bowel disease. Each UMI harboured a 6-nucleotide sample barcode and was appended via template switching. TCRdb re-called the 5' RACE reads; every CDR3 protein appears as one record, without DNA. The sample data list 150,000 to 200,000 distinct CDR3 sequences. This CDR3 has 17 residues. Germline assignment: CDR1 SNHLY and CDR2 FYNNEI. J is TRBJ2-3 and V is TRBV2; there is no DNA to check the TCRdb D call of TRBD2. The sample was blood. This sequence originates from a human donor with ulcerative colitis or Crohn's disease, or a healthy co-twin of an affected twin (not recorded which). The CDR3 here is CASSQFERGGHEDTQYF.